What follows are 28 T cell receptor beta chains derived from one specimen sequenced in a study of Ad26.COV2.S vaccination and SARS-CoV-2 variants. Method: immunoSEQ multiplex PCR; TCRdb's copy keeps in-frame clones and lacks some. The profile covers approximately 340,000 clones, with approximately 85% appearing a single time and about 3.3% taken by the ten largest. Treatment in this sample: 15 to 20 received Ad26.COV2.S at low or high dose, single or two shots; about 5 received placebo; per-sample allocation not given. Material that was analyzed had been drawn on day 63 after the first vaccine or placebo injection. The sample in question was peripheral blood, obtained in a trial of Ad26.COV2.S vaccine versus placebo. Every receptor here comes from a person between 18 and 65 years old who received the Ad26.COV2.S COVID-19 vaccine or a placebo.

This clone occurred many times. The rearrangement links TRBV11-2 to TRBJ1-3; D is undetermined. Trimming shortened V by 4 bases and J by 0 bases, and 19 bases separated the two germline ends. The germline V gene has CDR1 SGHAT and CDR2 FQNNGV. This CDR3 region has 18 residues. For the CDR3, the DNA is TGTGCCAGCAGCTCCCCCACCGACGAGAGACTCTCTGGAAACACCATATATTTT. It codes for CASSSPTDERLSGNTIYF.

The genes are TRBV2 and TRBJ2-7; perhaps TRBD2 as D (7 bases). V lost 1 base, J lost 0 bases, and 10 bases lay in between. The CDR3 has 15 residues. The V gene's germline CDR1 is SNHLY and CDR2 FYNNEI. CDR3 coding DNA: TGTGCCAGCAGTGAAGAGGGGGGGAACTCCTACGAGCAGTACTTC. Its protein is CASSEEGGNSYEQYF.

This CDR3 reads CASSQGGSTSGKNIQYF. The CDR3 coding sequence is TGTGCCAGCAGCCAAGGGGGGTCGACTAGCGGGAAAAACATTCAGTACTTC. The chain has TRBV3-1 (or the pseudogene TRBV3-2) and TRBJ2-4; 10 nucleotides agree with TRBD2. V lost 1 base to trimming and J lost 4 bases; unmatched junction nucleotides: 7. This CDR3 contains 17 residues. The germline gives CDR1 LGHDT, CDR2 YNNKEL (reference sequence).

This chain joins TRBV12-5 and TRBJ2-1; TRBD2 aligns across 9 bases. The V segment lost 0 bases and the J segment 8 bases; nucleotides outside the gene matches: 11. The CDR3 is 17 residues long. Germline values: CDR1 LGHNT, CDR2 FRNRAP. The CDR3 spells CASGLVGLAGGLDEQFF. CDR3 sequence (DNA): TGTGCTAGTGGTTTGGTCGGCCTCGCGGGGGGGCTTGATGAGCAGTTCTTC.

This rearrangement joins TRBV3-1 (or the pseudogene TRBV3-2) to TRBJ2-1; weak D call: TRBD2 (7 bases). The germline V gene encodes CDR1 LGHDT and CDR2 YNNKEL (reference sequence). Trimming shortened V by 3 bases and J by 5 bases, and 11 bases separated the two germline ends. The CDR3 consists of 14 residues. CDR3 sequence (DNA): TGTGCCAGCAGCCACGGGGGGCCCCACAATGAGCAGTTCTTC. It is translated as CASSHGGPHNEQFF.

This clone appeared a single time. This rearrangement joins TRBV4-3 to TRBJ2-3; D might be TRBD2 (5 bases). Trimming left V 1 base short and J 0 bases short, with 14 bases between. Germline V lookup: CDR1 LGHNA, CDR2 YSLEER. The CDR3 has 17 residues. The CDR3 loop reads CASSQALGDTSTDTQYF. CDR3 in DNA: TGCGCCAGCAGCCAAGCATTGGGAGATACTAGCACAGATACGCAGTATTTT.

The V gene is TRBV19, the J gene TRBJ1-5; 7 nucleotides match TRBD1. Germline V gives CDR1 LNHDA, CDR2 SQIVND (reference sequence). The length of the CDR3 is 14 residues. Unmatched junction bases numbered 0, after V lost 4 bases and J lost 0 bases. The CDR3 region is CASSRQGSNQPQHF. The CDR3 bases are TGTGCCAGTAGTAGACAGGGTAGCAATCAGCCCCAGCATTTT. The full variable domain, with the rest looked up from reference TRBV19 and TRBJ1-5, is DGGITQSPKYLFRKEGQNVTLSCEQNLNHDAMYWYRQDPGQGLRLIYYSQIVNDFQKGDIAEGYSVSREKKESFPLTVTSAQKNPTAFYLCASSRQGSNQPQHFGDGTRLSIL.

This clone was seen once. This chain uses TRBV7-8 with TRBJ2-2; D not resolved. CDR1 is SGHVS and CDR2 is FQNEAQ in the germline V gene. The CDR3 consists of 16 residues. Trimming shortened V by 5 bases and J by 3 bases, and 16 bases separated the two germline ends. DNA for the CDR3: TGTGCCAGCAGCCTCCATGAGGCGGAGTACACCGGGGAGCTGTTTTTT. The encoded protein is CASSLHEAEYTGELFF.

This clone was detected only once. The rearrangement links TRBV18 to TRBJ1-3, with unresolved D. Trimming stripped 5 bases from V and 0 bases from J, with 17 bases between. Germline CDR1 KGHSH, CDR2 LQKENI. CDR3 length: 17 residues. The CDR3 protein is CASSTSSGISSGNTIYF. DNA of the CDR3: TGTGCCAGCTCAACTTCGTCGGGGATTAGCTCTGGAAACACCATATATTTT.

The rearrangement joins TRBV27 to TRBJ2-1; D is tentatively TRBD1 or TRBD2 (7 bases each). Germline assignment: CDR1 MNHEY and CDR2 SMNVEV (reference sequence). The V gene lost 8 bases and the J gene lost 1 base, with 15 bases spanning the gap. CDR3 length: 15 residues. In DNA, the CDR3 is TGTGCCAGCGCCCGGCAGGGGGGGTCCTACAATGAGCAGTTCTTC. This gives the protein CASARQGGSYNEQFF.

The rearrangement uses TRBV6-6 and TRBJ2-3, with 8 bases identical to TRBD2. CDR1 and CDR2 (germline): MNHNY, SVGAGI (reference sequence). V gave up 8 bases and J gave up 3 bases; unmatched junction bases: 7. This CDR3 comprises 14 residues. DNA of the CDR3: TGTGCCAGCGCGGCGGGGGGCACTACAGATACGCAGTATTTT. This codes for CASAAGGTTDTQYF.

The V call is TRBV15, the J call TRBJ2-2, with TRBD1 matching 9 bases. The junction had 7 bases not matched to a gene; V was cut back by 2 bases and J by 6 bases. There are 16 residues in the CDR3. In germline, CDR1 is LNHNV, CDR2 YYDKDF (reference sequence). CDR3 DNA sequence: TGTGCCACCAGCAGACCCGGGGACAGGGACGCCGGGGAGCTGTTTTTT. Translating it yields CATSRPGDRDAGELFF. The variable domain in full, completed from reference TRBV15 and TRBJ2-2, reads DAMVIQNPRYQVTQFGKPVTLSCSQTLNHNVMYWYQQKSSQAPKLLFHYYDKDFNNEADTPDNFQSRRPNTSFCFLDIRSPGLGDTAMYLCATSRPGDRDAGELFFGEGSRLTVL.

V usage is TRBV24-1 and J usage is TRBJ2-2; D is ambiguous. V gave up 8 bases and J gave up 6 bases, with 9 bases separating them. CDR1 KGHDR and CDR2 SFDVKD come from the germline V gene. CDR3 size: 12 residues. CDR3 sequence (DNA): TGTGCCACCAATTCGCTCGCCGGGGAGCTGTTTTTT. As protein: CATNSLAGELFF.

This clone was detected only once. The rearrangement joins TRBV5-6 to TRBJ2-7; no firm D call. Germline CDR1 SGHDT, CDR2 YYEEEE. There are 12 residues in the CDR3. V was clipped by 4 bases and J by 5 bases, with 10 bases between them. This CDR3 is CASSIGVHEQYF. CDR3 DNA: TGTGCCAGCAGCATCGGAGTCCACGAGCAGTACTTC.

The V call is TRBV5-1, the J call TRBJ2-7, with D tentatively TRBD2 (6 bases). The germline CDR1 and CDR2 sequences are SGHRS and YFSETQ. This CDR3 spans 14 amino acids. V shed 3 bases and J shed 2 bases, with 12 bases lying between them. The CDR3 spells CASSSAWGAYEQYF. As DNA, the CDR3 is TGCGCCAGCAGCTCCGCTTGGGGGGCCTACGAGCAGTACTTC.

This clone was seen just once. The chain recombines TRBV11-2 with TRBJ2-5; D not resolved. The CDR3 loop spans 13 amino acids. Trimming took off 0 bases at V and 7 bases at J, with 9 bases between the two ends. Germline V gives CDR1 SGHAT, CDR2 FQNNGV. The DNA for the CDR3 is TGTGCCAGCAGCTTAGACGGTCTGGGGACCCAGTACTTC. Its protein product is CASSLDGLGTQYF. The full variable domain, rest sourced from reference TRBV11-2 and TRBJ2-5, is EAGVAQSPRYKIIEKRQSVAFWCNPISGHATLYWYQQILGQGPKLLIQFQNNGVVDDSQLPKDRFSAERLKGVDSTLKIQPAKLEDSAVYLCASSLDGLGTQYFGPGTRLLVL.

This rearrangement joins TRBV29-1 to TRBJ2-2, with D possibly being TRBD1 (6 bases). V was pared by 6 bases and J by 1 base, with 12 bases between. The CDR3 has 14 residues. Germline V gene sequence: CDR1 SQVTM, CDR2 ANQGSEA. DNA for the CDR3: TGCAGCGTCGTTGACAGGATGAACACCGGGGAGCTGTTTTTT. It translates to CSVVDRMNTGELFF.

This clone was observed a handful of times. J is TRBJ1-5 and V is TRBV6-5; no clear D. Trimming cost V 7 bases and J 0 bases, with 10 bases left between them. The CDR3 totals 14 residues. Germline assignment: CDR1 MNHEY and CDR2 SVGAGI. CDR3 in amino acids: CASKPSHSNQPQHF. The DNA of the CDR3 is TGTGCCAGCAAACCTAGTCATAGCAATCAGCCCCAGCATTTT.

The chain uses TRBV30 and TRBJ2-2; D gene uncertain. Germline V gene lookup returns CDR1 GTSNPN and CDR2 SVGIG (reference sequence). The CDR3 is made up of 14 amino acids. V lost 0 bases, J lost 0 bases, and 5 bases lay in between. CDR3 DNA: TGTGCCTGGAGTGTACCAACGAACACCGGGGAGCTGTTTTTT. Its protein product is CAWSVPTNTGELFF.

CDR3 nucleotide sequence: TGTGCCAGCTCACCATTGGGGGAAGGATCCTACGAGCAGTACTTC. Translating it yields CASSPLGEGSYEQYF. The V call is TRBV18, the J call TRBJ2-7, with D perhaps TRBD1 or TRBD2 (5 bases each). In germline, CDR1 is KGHSH, CDR2 LQKENI. Trimming shortened V by 2 bases and J by 1 base, and 12 bases separated the two germline ends. The CDR3 is made up of 15 amino acids.

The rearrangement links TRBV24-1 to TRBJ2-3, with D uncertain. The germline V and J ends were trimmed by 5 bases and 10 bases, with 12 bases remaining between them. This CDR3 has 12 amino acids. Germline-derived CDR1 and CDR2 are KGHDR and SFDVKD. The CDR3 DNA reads TGTGCCACCAGTGTTGTGGGCGGAGCGCAGTATTTT. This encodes CATSVVGGAQYF.

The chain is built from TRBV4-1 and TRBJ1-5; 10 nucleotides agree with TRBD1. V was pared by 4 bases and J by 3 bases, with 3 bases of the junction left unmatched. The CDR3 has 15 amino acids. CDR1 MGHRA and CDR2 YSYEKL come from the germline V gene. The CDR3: CASSRDRGPNQPQHF. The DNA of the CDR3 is TGCGCCAGCAGCCGAGACAGGGGGCCCAATCAGCCCCAGCATTTT.

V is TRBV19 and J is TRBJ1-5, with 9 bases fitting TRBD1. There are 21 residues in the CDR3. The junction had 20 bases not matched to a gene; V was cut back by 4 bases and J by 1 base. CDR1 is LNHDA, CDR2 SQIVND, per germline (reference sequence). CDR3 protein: CASSTGVGQGLGIWSNQPQHF. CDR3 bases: TGTGCCAGTAGTACAGGGGTCGGACAGGGGTTGGGTATATGGAGCAATCAGCCCCAGCATTTT.

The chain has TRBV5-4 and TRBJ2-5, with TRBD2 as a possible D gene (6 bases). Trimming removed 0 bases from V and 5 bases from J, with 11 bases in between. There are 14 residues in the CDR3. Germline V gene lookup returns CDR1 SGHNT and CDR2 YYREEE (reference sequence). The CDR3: CASSLGGVGETQYF. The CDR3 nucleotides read TGTGCCAGCAGCTTGGGGGGGGTCGGCGAGACCCAGTACTTC. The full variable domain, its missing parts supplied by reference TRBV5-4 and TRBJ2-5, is ETGVTQSPTHLIKTRGQQVTLRCSSQSGHNTVSWYQQALGQGPQFIFQYYREEENGRGNFPPRFSGLQFPNYSSELNVNALELDDSALYLCASSLGGVGETQYFGPGTRLLVL.

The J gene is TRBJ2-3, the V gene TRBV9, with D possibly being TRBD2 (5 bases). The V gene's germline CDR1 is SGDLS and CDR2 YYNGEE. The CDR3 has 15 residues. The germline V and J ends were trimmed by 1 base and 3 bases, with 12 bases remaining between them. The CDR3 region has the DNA TGTGCCAGCAGCGTAAGAGCCGGGGAGACAGATACGCAGTATTTT. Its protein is CASSVRAGETDTQYF.

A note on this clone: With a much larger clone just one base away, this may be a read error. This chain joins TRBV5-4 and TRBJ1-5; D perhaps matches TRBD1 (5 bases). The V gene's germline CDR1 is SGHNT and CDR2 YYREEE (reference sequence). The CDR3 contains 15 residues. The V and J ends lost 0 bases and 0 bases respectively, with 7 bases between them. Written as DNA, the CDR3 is TGTGCCAGCAGCTTGGGGGGGAATAGCAATCAGCCCCAGCATTTT. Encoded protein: CASSLGGNSNQPQHF.

The CDR3 DNA reads as TGTGCCAGCCAGGGTTTAGACTATGGCTACACCTTC. Amino acids: CASQGLDYGYTF. This chain uses TRBV27 with TRBJ1-2; perhaps TRBD1 as D (5 bases). Germline CDR1 is MNHEY and CDR2 is SMNVEV (reference sequence). V lost 8 bases to trimming and J lost 3 bases, with 10 bases between them. The CDR3 consists of 12 residues.

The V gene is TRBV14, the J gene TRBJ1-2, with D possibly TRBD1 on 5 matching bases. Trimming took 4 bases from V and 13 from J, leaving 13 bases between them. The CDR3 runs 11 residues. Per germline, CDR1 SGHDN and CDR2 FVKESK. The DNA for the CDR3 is TGTGCCAGCAGCCTTGGGGGGACCGGCACCTTC. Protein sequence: CASSLGGTGTF.